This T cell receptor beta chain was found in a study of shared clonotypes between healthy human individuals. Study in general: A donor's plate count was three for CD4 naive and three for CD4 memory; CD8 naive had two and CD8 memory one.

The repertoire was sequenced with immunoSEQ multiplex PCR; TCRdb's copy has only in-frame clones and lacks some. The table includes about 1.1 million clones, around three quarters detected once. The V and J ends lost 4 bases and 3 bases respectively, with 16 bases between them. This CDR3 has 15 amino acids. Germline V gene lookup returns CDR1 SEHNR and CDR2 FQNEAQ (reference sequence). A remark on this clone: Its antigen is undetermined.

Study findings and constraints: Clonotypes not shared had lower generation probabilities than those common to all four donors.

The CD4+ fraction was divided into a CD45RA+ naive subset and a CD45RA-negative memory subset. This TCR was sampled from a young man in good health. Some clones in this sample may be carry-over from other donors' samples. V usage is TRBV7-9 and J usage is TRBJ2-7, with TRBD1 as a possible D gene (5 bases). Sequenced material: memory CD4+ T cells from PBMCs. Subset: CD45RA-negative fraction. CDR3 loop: CASSSTRVPGYEQYF. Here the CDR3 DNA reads TGTGCCAGCAGCTCGACCAGGGTCCCTGGCTACGAGCAGTACTTC. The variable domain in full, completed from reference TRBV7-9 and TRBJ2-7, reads DTGVSQNPRHKITKRGQNVTFRCDPISEHNRLYWYRQTLGQGPEFLTYFQNEAQLEKSRLLSDRFSAERPKGSFSTLEIQRTEQGDSAMYLCASSSTRVPGYEQYFGPGTRLTVT.